Sequencing of this T cell receptor (beta chain) was carried out in a study of blood T cell repertoires in COVID-19. Study in general: Italy, Spain and the United States were the sources of the convalescent and acute COVID-19 samples. PBMCs, B-cell-depleted T cells, or T cells provided the cDNA or gDNA that made up the material.

Authors' data handling: Estimation of nucleated cell counts relied on the amplification of reference gene primers. Profiling relied on immunoSEQ multiplex PCR, and the TCRdb table lists in-frame clones only, not all of them. V and J calls plus clone size are reproduced from that table; the DNA served to infer D and trimming. Of around 270,000 clones listed, about 89% are singletons. The receptor was isolated from a middle-aged man with acute or convalescent COVID-19. The sequencing sample was made of peripheral blood.

The CDR3 protein is CASSSGQTYATNEKLFF. CDR3 bases: TGTGCCAGCAGCTCGGGACAGACCTATGCAACTAATGAAAAACTGTTTTTT. The rearrangement uses TRBV5-6 and TRBJ1-4; 7 bases agree with TRBD1. Germline trimming cut 3 bases from V and 0 bases from J; bases unmatched to any gene: 8. Looked up from germline, CDR1 is SGHDT and CDR2 is YYEEEE. The CDR3 is 17 amino acids.